This TCR beta chain emerged from a study of cytomegalovirus exposure and HLA in healthy donors. The germline V and J ends were trimmed by 5 bases and 2 bases, with 8 bases remaining between them. The CDR3 has 13 residues. Looked up from germline, CDR1 is MNHEY and CDR2 is SVGAGI. A few counts support this clone. Both 60 Vbeta primers and 13 Jbeta primers went into the PCR. Produced via immunoSEQ multiplex PCR; TCRdb's table is partial and in-frame only. The data hold some 130,000 clones, with 80% observed a single time. This receptor was obtained from a young man in good health. This rearrangement joins TRBV6-5 to TRBJ2-3; possible D gene TRBD2, 5 bases. The sequencing sample was made of PBMCs. The CDR3 nucleotides read TGTGCCAGCAGTGAGGGTGACACAGATACGCAGTATTTT. Translating gives CASSEGDTDTQYF.